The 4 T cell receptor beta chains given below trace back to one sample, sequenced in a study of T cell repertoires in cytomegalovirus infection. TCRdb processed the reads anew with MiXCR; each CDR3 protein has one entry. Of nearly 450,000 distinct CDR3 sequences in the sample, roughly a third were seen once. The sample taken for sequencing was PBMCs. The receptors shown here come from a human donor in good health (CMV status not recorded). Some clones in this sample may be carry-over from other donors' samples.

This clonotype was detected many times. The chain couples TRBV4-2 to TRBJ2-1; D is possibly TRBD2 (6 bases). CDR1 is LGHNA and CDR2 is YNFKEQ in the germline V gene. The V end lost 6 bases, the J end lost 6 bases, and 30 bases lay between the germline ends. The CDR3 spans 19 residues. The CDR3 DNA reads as TGTGCCAGCAGACAAAGCCCGGCGGGGTCGGGGCATGGGCTCAATGAGCAGTTCTTC. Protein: CASRQSPAGSGHGLNEQFF.

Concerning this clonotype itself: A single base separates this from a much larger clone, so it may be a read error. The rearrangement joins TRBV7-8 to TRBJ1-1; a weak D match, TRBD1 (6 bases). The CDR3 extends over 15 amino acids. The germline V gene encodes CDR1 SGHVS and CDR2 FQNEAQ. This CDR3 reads CASSLGDTGNTDAFF. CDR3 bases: TGTGCCAGCAGCTTAGGGGACACAGGCAACACTGATGCTTTCTTT. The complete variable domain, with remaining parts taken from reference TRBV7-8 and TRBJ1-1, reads GAGVSQSPRYKVAKRGQDVALRCDPISGHVSLFWYQQALGQGPEFLTYFQNEAQLDKSGLPSDRFFAERPEGSVSTLKIQRTQQEDSAVYLCASSLGDTGNTDAFFGQGTRLTVV.

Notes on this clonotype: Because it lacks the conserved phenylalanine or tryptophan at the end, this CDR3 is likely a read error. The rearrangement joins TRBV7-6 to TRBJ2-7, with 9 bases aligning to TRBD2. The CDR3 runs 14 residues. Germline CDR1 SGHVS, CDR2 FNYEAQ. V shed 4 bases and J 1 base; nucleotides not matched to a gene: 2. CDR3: CASSSSGASYEQYS. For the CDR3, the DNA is TGTGCCAGCAGCTCTAGCGGGGCGTCCTACGAGCAGTACTCC.

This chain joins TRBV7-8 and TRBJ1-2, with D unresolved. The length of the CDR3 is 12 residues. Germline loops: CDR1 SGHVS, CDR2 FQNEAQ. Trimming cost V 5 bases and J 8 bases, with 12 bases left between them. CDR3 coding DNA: TGTGCCAGCAGCGGCCGACTGGACGGCTACACCTTC. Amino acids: CASSGRLDGYTF. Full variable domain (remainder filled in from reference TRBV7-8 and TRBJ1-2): GAGVSQSPRYKVAKRGQDVALRCDPISGHVSLFWYQQALGQGPEFLTYFQNEAQLDKSGLPSDRFFAERPEGSVSTLKIQRTQQEDSAVYLCASSGRLDGYTFGSGTRLTVV.